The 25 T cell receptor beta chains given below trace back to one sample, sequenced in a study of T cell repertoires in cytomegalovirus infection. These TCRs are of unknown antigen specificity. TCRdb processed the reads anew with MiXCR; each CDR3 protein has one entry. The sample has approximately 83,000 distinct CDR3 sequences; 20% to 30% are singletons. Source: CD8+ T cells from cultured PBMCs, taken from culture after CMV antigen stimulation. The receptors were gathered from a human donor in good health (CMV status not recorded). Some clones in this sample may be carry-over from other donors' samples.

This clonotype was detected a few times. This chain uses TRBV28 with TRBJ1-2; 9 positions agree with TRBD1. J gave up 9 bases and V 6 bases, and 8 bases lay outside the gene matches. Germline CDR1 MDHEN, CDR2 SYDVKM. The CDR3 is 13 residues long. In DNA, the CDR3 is TGTGCCAGCAGCAGTACAGGGGGCGGGAGCTACACCTTC. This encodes CASSSTGGGSYTF.

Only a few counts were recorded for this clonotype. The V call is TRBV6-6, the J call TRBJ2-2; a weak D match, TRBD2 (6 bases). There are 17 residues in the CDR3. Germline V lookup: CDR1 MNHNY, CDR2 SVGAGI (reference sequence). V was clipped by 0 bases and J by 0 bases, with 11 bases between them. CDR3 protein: CASSYSSSAANTGELFF. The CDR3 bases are TGTGCCAGCAGTTACTCGTCTAGCGCTGCGAACACCGGGGAGCTGTTTTTT.

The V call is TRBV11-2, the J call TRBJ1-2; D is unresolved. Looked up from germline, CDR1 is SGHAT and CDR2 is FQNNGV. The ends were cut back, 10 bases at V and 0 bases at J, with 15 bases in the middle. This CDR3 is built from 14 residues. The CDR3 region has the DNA TGTGCCAACCCAACGGTGGCCGCTAACTATGGCTACACCTTC. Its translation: CANPTVAANYGYTF.

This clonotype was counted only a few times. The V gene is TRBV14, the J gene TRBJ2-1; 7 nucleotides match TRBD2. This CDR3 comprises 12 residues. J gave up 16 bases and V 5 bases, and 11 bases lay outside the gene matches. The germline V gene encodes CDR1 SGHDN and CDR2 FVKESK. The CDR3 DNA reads TGTGCCAGCAGCAACTCGGGACTACTTTCCTTCTTC. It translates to CASSNSGLLSFF.

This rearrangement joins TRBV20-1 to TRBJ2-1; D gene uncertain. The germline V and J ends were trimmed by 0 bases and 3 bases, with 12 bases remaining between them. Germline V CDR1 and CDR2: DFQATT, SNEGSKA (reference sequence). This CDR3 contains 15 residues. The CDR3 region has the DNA TGCAGTGCTAGAGATCTACCTAGTGACTACAATGAGCAGTTCTTC. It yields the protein CSARDLPSDYNEQFF.

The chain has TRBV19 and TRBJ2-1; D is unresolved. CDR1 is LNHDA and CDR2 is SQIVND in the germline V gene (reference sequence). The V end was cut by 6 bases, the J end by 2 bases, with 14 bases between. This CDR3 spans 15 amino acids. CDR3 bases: TGTGCCAGTAGACAGAACCCTCTTGCCTACAATGAGCAGTTCTTC. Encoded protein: CASRQNPLAYNEQFF.

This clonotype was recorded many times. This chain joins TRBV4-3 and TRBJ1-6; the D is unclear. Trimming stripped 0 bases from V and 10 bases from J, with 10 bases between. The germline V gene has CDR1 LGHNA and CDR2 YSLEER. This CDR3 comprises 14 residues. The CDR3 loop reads CASSQDPGRSPLHF. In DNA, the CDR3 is TGCGCCAGCAGCCAAGACCCGGGGAGATCACCCCTCCACTTT.

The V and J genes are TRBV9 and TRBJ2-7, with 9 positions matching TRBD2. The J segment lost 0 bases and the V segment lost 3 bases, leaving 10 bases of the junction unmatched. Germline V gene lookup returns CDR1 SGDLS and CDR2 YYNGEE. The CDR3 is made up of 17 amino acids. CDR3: CASSGLGGSGSSYEQYF. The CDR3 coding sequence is TGTGCCAGCAGCGGTCTTGGCGGTAGCGGGAGCTCCTACGAGCAGTACTTC.

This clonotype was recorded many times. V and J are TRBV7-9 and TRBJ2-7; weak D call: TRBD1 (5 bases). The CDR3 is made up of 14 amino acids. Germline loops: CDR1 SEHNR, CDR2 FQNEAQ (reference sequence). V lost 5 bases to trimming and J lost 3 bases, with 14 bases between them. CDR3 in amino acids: CASSMGQSNYEQYF. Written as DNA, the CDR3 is TGTGCCAGCAGCATGGGGCAGTCAAACTACGAGCAGTACTTC.

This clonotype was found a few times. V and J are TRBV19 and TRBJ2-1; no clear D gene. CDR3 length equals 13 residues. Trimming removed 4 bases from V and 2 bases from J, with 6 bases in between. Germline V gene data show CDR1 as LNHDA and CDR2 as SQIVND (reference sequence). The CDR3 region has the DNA TGTGCCAGTAGTACCCCCCCCTACAATGAGCAGTTCTTC. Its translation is CASSTPPYNEQFF. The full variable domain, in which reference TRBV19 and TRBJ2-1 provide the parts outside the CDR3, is DGGITQSPKYLFRKEGQNVTLSCEQNLNHDAMYWYRQDPGQGLRLIYYSQIVNDFQKGDIAEGYSVSREKKESFPLTVTSAQKNPTAFYLCASSTPPYNEQFFGPGTRLTVL.

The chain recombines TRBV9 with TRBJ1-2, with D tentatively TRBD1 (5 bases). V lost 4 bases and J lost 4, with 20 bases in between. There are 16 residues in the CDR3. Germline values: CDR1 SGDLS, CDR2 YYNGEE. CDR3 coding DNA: TGTGCCAGCAGCCCGCGAGGCAGGGAGTCCACCTATGGCTACACCTTC. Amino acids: CASSPRGRESTYGYTF. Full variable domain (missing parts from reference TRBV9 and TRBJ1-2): DSGVTQTPKHLITATGQRVTLRCSPRSGDLSVYWYQQSLDQGLQFLIQYYNGEERAKGNILERFSAQQFPDLHSELNLSSLELGDSALYFCASSPRGRESTYGYTFGSGTRLTVV.

The CDR3 protein is CASSQGDNEQFF. The DNA of the CDR3 is TGTGCCAGCAGCCAAGGAGACAATGAGCAGTTCTTC. The rearrangement joins TRBV4-2 to TRBJ2-1; D not resolved. The V gene lost 1 base and the J gene lost 5 bases, with 3 bases spanning the gap. The V gene's germline CDR1 is LGHNA and CDR2 YNFKEQ. CDR3 length: 12 amino acids.

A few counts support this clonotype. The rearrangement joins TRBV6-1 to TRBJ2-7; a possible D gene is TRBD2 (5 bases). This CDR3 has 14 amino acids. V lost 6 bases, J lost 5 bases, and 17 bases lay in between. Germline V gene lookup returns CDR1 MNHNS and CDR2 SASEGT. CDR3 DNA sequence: TGTGCCAGCAGGGTCTGGGAGAGTCAGAACGAGCAGTACTTC. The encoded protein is CASRVWESQNEQYF.

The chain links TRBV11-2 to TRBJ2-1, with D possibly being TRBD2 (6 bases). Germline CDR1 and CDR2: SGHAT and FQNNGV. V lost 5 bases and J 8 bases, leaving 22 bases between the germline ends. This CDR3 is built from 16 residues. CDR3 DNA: TGTGCCAGCAGCCCCGGGATATTGGGCGGGGAGGATGAGCAGTTCTTC. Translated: CASSPGILGGEDEQFF.

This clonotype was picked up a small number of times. The CDR3 sequence is CATSEPGLAETQYF. The CDR3 DNA reads as TGTGCCACCAGTGAGCCGGGACTAGCGGAGACCCAGTACTTC. The genes are TRBV24-1 and TRBJ2-5, with 10 bases matching TRBD2. Germline V lookup: CDR1 KGHDR, CDR2 SFDVKD. The CDR3 is 14 residues long. V lost 4 bases to trimming and J lost 5 bases; unmatched junction nucleotides: 3.

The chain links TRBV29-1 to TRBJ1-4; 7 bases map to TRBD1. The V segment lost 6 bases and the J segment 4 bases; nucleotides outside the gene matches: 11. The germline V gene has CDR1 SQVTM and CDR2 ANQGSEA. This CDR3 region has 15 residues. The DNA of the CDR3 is TGCAGCGTCCTCGGGACAGTCGGGGATAATGAAAAACTGTTTTTT. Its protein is CSVLGTVGDNEKLFF.

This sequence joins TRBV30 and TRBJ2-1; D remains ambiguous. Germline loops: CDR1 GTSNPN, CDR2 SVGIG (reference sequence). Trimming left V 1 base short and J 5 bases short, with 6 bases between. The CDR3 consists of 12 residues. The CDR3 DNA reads TGTGCCTGGAGTGGCAGCCACAATGAGCAGTTCTTC. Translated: CAWSGSHNEQFF.

The CDR3 DNA follows: TGTGCCAGCAGCTTAAACCTCGGAGGTGGCTACACCTTC. Protein product: CASSLNLGGGYTF. The chain has TRBV5-6 and TRBJ1-2; D gene ambiguous. The V gene lost 2 bases and the J gene lost 7 bases, with 12 bases spanning the gap. The CDR3 spans 13 residues. The germline V gene encodes CDR1 SGHDT and CDR2 YYEEEE. The complete variable domain, with remaining parts taken from reference TRBV5-6 and TRBJ1-2, reads DAGVTQSPTHLIKTRGQQVTLRCSPKSGHDTVSWYQQALGQGPQFIFQYYEEEERQRGNFPDRFSGHQFPNYSSELNVNALLLGDSALYLCASSLNLGGGYTFGSGTRLTVV.

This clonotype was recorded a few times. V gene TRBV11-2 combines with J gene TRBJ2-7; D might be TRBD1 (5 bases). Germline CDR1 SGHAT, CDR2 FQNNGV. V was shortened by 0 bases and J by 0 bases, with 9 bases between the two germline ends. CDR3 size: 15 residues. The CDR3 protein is CASSLDRGSSYEQYF. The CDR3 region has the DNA TGTGCCAGCAGCTTAGATAGGGGCTCCTCCTACGAGCAGTACTTC.

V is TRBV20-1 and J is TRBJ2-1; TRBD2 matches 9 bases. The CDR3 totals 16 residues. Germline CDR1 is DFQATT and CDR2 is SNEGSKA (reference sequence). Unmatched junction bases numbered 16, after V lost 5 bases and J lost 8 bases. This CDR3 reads CSAVGAGGPLGDEQFF. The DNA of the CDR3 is TGCAGTGCTGTGGGAGCGGGAGGCCCCTTGGGAGATGAGCAGTTCTTC.

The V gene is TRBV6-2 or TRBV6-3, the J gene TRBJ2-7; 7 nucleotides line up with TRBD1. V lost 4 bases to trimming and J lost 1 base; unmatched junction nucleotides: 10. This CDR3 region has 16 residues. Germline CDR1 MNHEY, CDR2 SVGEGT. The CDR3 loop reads CASSSKDRFTSYEQYF. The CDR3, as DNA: TGTGCCAGCAGTTCCAAGGACAGGTTTACATCCTACGAGCAGTACTTC.

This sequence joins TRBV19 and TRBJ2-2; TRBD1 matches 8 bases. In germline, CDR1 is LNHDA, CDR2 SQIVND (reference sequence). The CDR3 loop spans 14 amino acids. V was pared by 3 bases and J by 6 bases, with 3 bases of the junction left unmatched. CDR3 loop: CASSMSGGPGELFF. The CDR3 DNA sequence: TGTGCCAGTAGTATGTCAGGGGGCCCCGGGGAGCTGTTTTTT.

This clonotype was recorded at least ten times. CDR3 coding DNA: TGTGCCAGCAGATCCGACCCGACAGGGAACTATGGCTACACCTTC. Protein product: CASRSDPTGNYGYTF. The chain uses TRBV12-3 or TRBV12-4 and TRBJ1-2, with 7 bases identical to TRBD1. The CDR3 loop spans 15 amino acids. Germline trimming cut 6 bases from V and 2 bases from J; bases unmatched to any gene: 9.

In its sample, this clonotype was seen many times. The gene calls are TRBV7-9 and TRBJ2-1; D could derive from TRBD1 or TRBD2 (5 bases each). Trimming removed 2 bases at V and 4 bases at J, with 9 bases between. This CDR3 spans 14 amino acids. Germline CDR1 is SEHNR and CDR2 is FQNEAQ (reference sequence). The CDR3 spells CASSLPGAYNEQFF. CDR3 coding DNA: TGTGCCAGCAGCTTACCCGGGGCATACAATGAGCAGTTCTTC.

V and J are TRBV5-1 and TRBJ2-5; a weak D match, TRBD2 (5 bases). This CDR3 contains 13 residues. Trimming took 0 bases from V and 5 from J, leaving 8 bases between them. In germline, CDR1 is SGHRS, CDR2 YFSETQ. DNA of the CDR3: TGCGCCAGCAGCTTGGATACGGGGGAGACCCAGTACTTC. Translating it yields CASSLDTGETQYF.